Given below is one T cell receptor beta chain in context. The sample is drawn from a study of blood T cell repertoires in COVID-19. Study at large: Acute and convalescent COVID-19 samples came from the United States, Italy and Spain.

The assay was immunoSEQ multiplex PCR, and TCRdb's table has in-frame clones only and misses some. The sample contains about 180,000 clones, 70% to 90% of which appear only once. Material: peripheral blood. This sequence originates from a man between 60 and 70 years old with acute or convalescent COVID-19.

The CDR3 coding sequence is TGTGCCAGCTCACCACCTGGGTCTAGCGGGAGAAGTAATGAGCAGTTCTTC. This translates into CASSPPGSSGRSNEQFF. J is TRBJ2-1 and V is TRBV18; 10 nucleotides agree with TRBD2. The CDR3 has 17 amino acids. The ends lost 0 bases at V and 7 bases at J; junction bases unmatched: 9. The germline CDR1 and CDR2 sequences are KGHSH and LQKENI.